In this sample, the clone carrying this T cell receptor (beta chain) turned up a few times. The antigen remains undetermined. The CDR3 covers 17 residues. The germline V gene has CDR1 MDHEN and CDR2 SYDVKM. Trimming at V came to 5 bases and at J to 0 bases, leaving 7 bases not matched to a gene. This entry comes from a study of CD8+ T cells in alopecia areata. For the study at large: Treated patients swallowed 5 to 10 mg of oral tofacitinib twice daily.

Study findings and constraints: Lesional scalp, notably in alopecia totalis/universalis, had clonality above that of normal scalp.

Reverse transcription of extracted RNA yielded cDNA, which provided the sequencing template. Sequenced by immunoSEQ multiplex PCR; TCRdb stores in-frame clones only, minus some. The repertoire has 150,000 or so clones, over 45% of them found once; the top ten carry about 6.3%. This clonotype was obtained from a human donor with alopecia areata. J is TRBJ1-3 and V is TRBV28; 10 nucleotides agree with TRBD1. The source material was CD4+ T cells sorted from blood. CDR3 nucleotides: TGTGCCAGCAGTACAGACAGGGGGCTCTTCTCTGGAAACACCATATATTTT. It yields the protein CASSTDRGLFSGNTIYF. Variable domain in full (rest from reference TRBV28 and TRBJ1-3): DVKVTQSSRYLVKRTGEKVFLECVQDMDHENMFWYRQDPGLGLRLIYFSYDVKMKEKGDIPEGYSVSREKKERFSLILESASTNQTSMYLCASSTDRGLFSGNTIYFGEGSWLTVV.